This T cell receptor beta chain stems from a study of T cells in Graves' hyperthyroidism and ophthalmopathy. The study, taken as a whole, reports: Ophthalmopathy was separated from stable hyperthyroidism by a 13 V-J model. The model predicted ophthalmopathy a median approximately 6 months before onset.

Disease duration under 2 months; hyperthyroidism patients were aged 18 to 65. Clinical symptoms, serum thyroxine and TRAb, thyroid ultrasound and orbital computed tomography together formed the diagnostic basis. Amplification targeted TCR beta CDR3 regions from RNA transcripts. During a first-round RT-PCR of the TCR CDR3, the HTBI primer set was used. TCRdb re-called the multiplex PCR reads through MiXCR, storing one row per CDR3 protein. The table includes approximately 320,000 distinct CDR3 sequences, 15% to 20% detected once. From germline, CDR1 is SGHVS and CDR2 FQNEAQ. There are 16 residues in the CDR3. Trimming removed 3 bases from V and 0 bases from J, with 15 bases in between. This clonotype was detected only a few times. Its antigen is not identified.

The rearrangement uses TRBV7-8 and TRBJ2-7; tentatively, D is TRBD1 or TRBD2 (5 bases each). The sequence was obtained from a man younger than 40 with Graves' hyperthyroidism. Sequencing was performed on blood. The chain's CDR3 is CASSLAGTAISYEQYF. The CDR3, as DNA: TGTGCCAGCAGCTTGGCCGGGACGGCAATCTCCTACGAGCAGTACTTC.